The sequence of this T cell receptor (beta chain) was determined in a study of regulatory T cells in long-lasting Graves disease. Study results and caveats: Newly diagnosed disease favored TRBV20-1 and TRBJ2-1 over persistent disease. Persistent patients shared more public clonotypes (about 2,700) than newly diagnosed patients (approximately 1,000).

This clonotype was found many times. Its antigen is still unknown. CDR3 length: 13 residues. Germline assignment: CDR1 SEHNR and CDR2 FQNEAQ (reference sequence). Trimming left V 0 bases short and J 11 bases short, with 11 bases between. Time point described: newly diagnosed GD, antithyroid drugs for less than 3 months. From PBMCs, RNA was extracted and then used to make the TCR library. CDR3-region Arm-PCR and iRepertoire HTBI primers produced the TCR beta libraries. TCRdb used MiXCR to reprocess the multiplex PCR reads, holding one entry per CDR3 protein. The sample includes about 610,000 distinct CDR3 sequences, around 16% of them seen just once. The data also belong to a second study, concerning T cells in Graves' hyperthyroidism and ophthalmopathy. From that second work: Clinical symptoms, serum thyroxine, TRAb, thyroid ultrasound and orbital computed tomography established diagnosis. In the first-round RT-PCR of the TCR CDR3, the HTBI primer set was used.

The TCR comes from a man aged 18-30 years with Graves disease. This rearrangement joins TRBV7-9 to TRBJ2-1; D may be TRBD2 (6 bases). The sample consisted of peripheral blood mononuclear cells (PBMCs), taken at new diagnosis, from a patient treated with antithyroid drugs. The CDR3 sequence is CASSLAGTQKQFF. Here the CDR3 DNA reads TGTGCCAGCAGCTTAGCCGGGACTCAAAAGCAGTTCTTC.